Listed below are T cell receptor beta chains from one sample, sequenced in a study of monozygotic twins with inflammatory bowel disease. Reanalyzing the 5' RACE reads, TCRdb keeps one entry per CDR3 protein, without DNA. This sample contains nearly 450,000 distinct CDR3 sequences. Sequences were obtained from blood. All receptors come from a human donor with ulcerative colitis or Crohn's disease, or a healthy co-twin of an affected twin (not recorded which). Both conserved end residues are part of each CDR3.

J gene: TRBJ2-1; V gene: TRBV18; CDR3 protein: CASSTGTGSLEQFF
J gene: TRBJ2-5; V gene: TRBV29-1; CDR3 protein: CSVAPQGSSETQYF
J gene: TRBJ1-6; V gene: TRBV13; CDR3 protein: CASSLGASPLHF
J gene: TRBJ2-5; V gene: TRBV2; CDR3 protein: CASSEGPVYGPTLEETQYF
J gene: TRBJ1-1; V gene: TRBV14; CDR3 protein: CASSPGATNTEAFF
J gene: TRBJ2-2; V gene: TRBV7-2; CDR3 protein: CASSLEGLALTGELFF
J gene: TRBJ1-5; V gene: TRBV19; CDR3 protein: CASSIGPAGLQPQHF
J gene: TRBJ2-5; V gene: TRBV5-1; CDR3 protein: CASTGQWQETQYF
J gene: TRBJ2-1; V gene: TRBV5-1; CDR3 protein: CASRGGTGAYNEQFF
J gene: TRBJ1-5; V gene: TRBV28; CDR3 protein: CASTGGGAGNQPQHF
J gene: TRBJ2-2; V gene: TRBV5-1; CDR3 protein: CASSEAQTGELFF
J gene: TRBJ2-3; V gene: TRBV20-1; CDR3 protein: CSARGVGPTQYF
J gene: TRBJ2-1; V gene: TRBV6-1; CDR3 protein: CASSGESSGLYNEQFF
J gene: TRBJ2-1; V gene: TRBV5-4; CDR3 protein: CASSPAVAGVGNEQFF
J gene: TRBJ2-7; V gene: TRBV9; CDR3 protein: CASSVGLAGGSHEQYF
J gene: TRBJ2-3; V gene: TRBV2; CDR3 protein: CASRVGDTQYF
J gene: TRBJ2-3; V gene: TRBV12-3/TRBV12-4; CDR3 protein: CASSLMTSGRITDTQYF
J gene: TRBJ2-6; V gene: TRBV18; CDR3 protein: CASSPPSGGANVLTF
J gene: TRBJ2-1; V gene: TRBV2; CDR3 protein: CASSEGDSRRLF
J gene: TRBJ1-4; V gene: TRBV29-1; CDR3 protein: CSARGLYNEKLFF
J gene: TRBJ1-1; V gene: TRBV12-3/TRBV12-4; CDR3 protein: CASYSQGSGTEAFF
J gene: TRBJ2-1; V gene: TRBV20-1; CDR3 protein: CSAASSLVSYNEQFF
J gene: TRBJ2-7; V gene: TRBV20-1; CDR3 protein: CSARGGEYEQYF
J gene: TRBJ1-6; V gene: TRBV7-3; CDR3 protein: CASSRDKFSPLHF
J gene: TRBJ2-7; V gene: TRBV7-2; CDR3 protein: CASSPDREVREQYF
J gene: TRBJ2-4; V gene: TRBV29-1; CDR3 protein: CSVEGGSKNIQYF
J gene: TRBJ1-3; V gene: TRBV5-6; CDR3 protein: CASSLIGTVFTGNTIYF
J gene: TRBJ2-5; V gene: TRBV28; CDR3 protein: CASHGRVPILETQYF
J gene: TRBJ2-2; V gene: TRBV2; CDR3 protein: CASTQMNTGELFF
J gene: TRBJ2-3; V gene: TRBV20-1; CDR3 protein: CSARGGIAMSTDTQYF
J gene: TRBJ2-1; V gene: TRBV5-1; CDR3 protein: CASSWRTSENERFF
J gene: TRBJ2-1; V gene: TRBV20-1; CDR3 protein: CSARGSGTSGRGEQFF
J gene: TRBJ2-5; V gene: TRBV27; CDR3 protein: CASRLVAGGETQYF
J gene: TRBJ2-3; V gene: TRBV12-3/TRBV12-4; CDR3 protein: CASSLRGDTDTQYF
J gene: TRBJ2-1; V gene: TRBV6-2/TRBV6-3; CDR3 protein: CASSYVGQGIYNEQFF
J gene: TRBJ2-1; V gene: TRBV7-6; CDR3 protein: CASSSGTGNGNEQFF
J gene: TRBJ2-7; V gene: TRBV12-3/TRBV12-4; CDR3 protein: CASNDRDGYEQYF
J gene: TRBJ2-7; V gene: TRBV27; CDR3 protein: CASIFLAGAHEQYF
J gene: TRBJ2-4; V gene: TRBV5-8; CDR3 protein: CASSLVPGQGGIQYF
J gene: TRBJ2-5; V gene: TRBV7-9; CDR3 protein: CASSERQVQETQYF
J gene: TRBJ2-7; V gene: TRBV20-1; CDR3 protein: CSASFGTSGRAVEQYF
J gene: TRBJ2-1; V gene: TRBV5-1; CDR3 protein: CASSLIAGLNEQFF
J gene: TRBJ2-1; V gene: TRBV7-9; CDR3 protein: CASSLAGFTIF
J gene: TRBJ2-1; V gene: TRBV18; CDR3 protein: CASSPLAGALDEQFF
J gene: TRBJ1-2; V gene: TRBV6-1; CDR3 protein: CASRIEGTAIYGYTF
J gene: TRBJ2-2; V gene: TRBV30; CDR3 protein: CAWGRIADTGELFF
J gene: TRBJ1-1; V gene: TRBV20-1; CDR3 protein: CSAQKGGTEAFF
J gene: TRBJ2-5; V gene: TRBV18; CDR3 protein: CASSEGIQETQYF
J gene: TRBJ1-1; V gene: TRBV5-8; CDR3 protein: CASSLRQWPGEAFF
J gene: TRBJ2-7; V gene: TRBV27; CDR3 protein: CASSLRFRALDSYEQYF
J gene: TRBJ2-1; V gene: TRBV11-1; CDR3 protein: CASSFHRGISGEYNEQFF
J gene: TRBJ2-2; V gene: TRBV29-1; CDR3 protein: CSVRQGHTGELFF